This record covers a single T cell receptor beta chain. The antigen remains undetermined. Compared with germline, one end of the junction differs, possibly owing to a read error. These data are taken from a study of T cell responses to AZD1222 COVID-19 vaccine. Overall study findings and caveats: Clonal diversity may have been underestimated, and the donors were mostly white British, with more females than males. The repertoires were collected only after the peak T cell response.

Libraries were prepared by immunoSEQ multiplex PCR; TCRdb keeps only in-frame clonotypes and omits some of them. The sample lists approximately 110,000 clones; approximately 88% were seen once. Per the germline V gene, CDR1 is LNHDA and CDR2 is SQIVND (reference sequence). The CDR3 covers 16 residues. The material sequenced was peripheral blood, taken on day 0 of AZD1222 vaccination. This chain joins TRBV19 and TRBJ2-7, with D possibly called TRBD1 or TRBD2 (5 bases each). The TCR comes from an adult in good health. CDR3 coding DNA: TGTGCCAGTAATGGTAGGGACCCCCCGCAACTTTACGCGCAGTACTTC. Translated: CASNGRDPPQLYAQYF.